The 27 T cell receptor beta chains presented below share a single source sample, sequenced in a study of shared clonotypes between healthy human individuals. Here immunoSEQ multiplex PCR was the method, and the copy in TCRdb shows in-frame clones only, minus some. The data show about 2.2 million clones, 93% seen once. Cells designated naive CD8 were CD45RO-negative and were positively selected for CCR7, with terminally differentiated effector memory CD45RA+ cells excluded. The sequencing sample was made of naive CD8+ T cells from PBMCs. These receptors originate from a man aged 18 to 29 in good health. Some clones in this sample may be carry-over from other donors' samples.

This clone was counted between two and nine times. This chain joins TRBV16 and TRBJ2-2; a weak D match, TRBD1 (5 bases). Germline V CDR1 and CDR2: KGHSY, FQNENV. Deletions cut 0 bases from V and 1 base from J, with 9 bases between. The length of the CDR3 is 16 residues. The CDR3 here is CASSQSWGLNTGELFF. CDR3 nucleotides: TGTGCCAGCAGCCAATCCTGGGGCCTGAACACCGGGGAGCTGTTTTTT. Complete variable domain (other parts from reference TRBV16 and TRBJ2-2): GEEVAQTPKHLVRGEGQKAKLYCAPIKGHSYVFWYQQVLKNEFKFLISFQNENVFDETGMPKERFSAKCLPNSPCSLEIQATKLEDSAVYFCASSQSWGLNTGELFFGEGSRLTVL.

The V and J genes are TRBV2 and TRBJ2-2, with TRBD2 matching 8 bases. The germline V gene encodes CDR1 SNHLY and CDR2 FYNNEI. Losses at the gene ends were 7 bases for V and 3 bases for J; bases not matched to a gene: 31. The CDR3 consists of 23 residues. The DNA of the CDR3 is TGTGCCAGCAATCAACCGAGAGGGCAGGGTATTATATTAGCGGGACGGTACACCGGGGAGCTGTTTTTT. Its translation: CASNQPRGQGIILAGRYTGELFF. Supplemented by reference TRBV2 and TRBJ2-2, the full variable domain reads EPEVTQTPSHQVTQMGQEVILRCVPISNHLYFYWYRQILGQKVEFLVSFYNNEISEKSEIFDDQFSVERPDGSNFTLKIRSTKLEDSAMYFCASNQPRGQGIILAGRYTGELFFGEGSRLTVL.

V and J are TRBV6-1 and TRBJ2-1; perhaps TRBD2 as D (5 bases). CDR1 is MNHNS, CDR2 SASEGT, per germline. Trimming removed 4 bases at V and 5 bases at J, with 9 bases between. This CDR3 contains 13 residues. The CDR3 DNA follows: TGTGCCAGCAGTGCAGACGGGAACAATGAGCAGTTCTTC. It is translated as CASSADGNNEQFF.

The rearrangement joins TRBV9 to TRBJ2-5, with D unresolved. Looked up from germline, CDR1 is SGDLS and CDR2 is YYNGEE. This CDR3 contains 14 residues. Trimming removed 3 bases from V and 2 bases from J, with 11 bases in between. The CDR3 reads CASSAPDVQETQYF. CDR3 DNA: TGTGCCAGCAGCGCCCCGGACGTACAAGAGACCCAGTACTTC.

The V call is TRBV29-1, the J call TRBJ1-1; D is perhaps TRBD1 (5 bases). The germline V and J ends were trimmed by 7 bases and 5 bases, with 14 bases remaining between them. The CDR3 spans 12 residues. Germline V CDR1 and CDR2: SQVTM, ANQGSEA. The CDR3 coding sequence is TGCAGCGCCGAAATTCGGGGGACTGAAGCTTTCTTT. Translated, it gives CSAEIRGTEAFF.

The V call is TRBV9, the J call TRBJ2-1; D not resolved. Germline V gene data show CDR1 as SGDLS and CDR2 as YYNGEE. This CDR3 comprises 13 residues. V shed 4 bases and J shed 4 bases, with 9 bases lying between them. The CDR3 sequence: CASSSDWYNEQFF. The DNA of the CDR3 is TGTGCCAGCAGCTCTGACTGGTACAATGAGCAGTTCTTC.

V and J are TRBV11-2 and TRBJ2-5; D uncertain. Germline CDR1 and CDR2: SGHAT and FQNNGV. Between the trimmed V and J ends, which lost 1 base and 1 base, there was a span of 10 bases. The CDR3 runs 15 residues. The CDR3: CASSLAEWAQETQYF. The CDR3 bases are TGTGCCAGCAGCTTAGCGGAGTGGGCCCAAGAGACCCAGTACTTC.

The sample holds one count of this clone. V usage is TRBV6-6 and J usage is TRBJ1-1; D remains ambiguous. CDR1 is MNHNY and CDR2 is SVGAGI in the germline V gene (reference sequence). The CDR3 loop spans 12 amino acids. Trimming removed 4 bases from V and 7 bases from J, with 10 bases in between. The CDR3 loop is CASSSGVVEAFF. The CDR3 DNA reads as TGTGCCAGCAGTTCAGGTGTCGTTGAAGCTTTCTTT.

The chain recombines TRBV2 with TRBJ2-3, with 8 positions matching TRBD1. Germline CDR1 reads SNHLY; CDR2 reads FYNNEI. J was trimmed by 6 bases and V by 3 bases; bases with no gene match: 8. This CDR3 is built from 15 residues. CDR3 coding DNA: TGTGCCAGCAGTGATCGCCAGGGGGCGTGGGATACGCAGTATTTT. Its protein product is CASSDRQGAWDTQYF.

The chain couples TRBV29-1 to TRBJ2-2; D tentatively fits TRBD1 or TRBD2 (5 bases each). Germline assignment: CDR1 SQVTM and CDR2 ANQGSEA. CDR3 size: 15 residues. V was pared by 6 bases and J by 4 bases, with 18 bases between. DNA for the CDR3: TGCAGCGTGAGGGGCGGAACGCCGGCCACCGGGGAGCTGTTTTTT. It codes for CSVRGGTPATGELFF.

The chain uses TRBV9 and TRBJ2-5; TRBD2 matches 13 bases. Germline trimming cut 3 bases from V and 1 base from J; bases unmatched to any gene: 6. Germline assignment: CDR1 SGDLS and CDR2 YYNGEE. This CDR3 region has 17 residues. CDR3 region: CASSEGGLAGSQETQYF. CDR3 nucleotide sequence: TGTGCCAGCAGCGAGGGGGGACTAGCGGGGAGCCAAGAGACCCAGTACTTC.

The chain carries TRBV7-6 and TRBJ2-2; D possibly corresponds to TRBD1 (5 bases). Germline V gene lookup returns CDR1 SGHVS and CDR2 FNYEAQ. Trimming removed 2 bases at V and 6 bases at J, with 19 bases between. The CDR3 has 17 amino acids. As DNA, the CDR3 is TGTGCCAGCAGCTTACCACAAGACAGCCCAACACCCGGGGAGCTGTTTTTT. Protein product: CASSLPQDSPTPGELFF.

The chain employs TRBV19 and TRBJ1-2; weak D call: TRBD1 (6 bases). The CDR3 covers 16 residues. Trimming took off 4 bases at V and 5 bases at J, with 20 bases between the two ends. Germline V gene data show CDR1 as LNHDA and CDR2 as SQIVND (reference sequence). As DNA, the CDR3 is TGTGCCAGTAGTAATGGGGCAGGGGAACCTTGGTATGGCTACACCTTC. It is translated as CASSNGAGEPWYGYTF.

This chain joins TRBV11-2 and TRBJ2-5; TRBD2 aligns across 12 bases. With 2 bases clipped from V and 2 bases from J, the junction kept 3 bases outside the gene matches. CDR1 is SGHAT, CDR2 FQNNGV, per germline. The CDR3 extends over 16 amino acids. The DNA for the CDR3 is TGTGCCAGCAGCTTAACTGGGACTAGCGGGCAAGAGACCCAGTACTTC. Amino acid sequence: CASSLTGTSGQETQYF.

The chain couples TRBV6-5 to TRBJ2-7; a possible D gene is TRBD1 (5 bases). The CDR3 has 13 amino acids. Looked up from germline, CDR1 is MNHEY and CDR2 is SVGAGI. With 7 bases removed from V and 2 bases from J, the gap between germline ends came to 12 bases. Here the CDR3 DNA reads TGTGCCAGCAACCCGACGGACACCTACGAGCAGTACTTC. Translated: CASNPTDTYEQYF.

Notes on this clone: Other DNA sequences in the same sample also yield this CDR3. V and J are TRBV9 and TRBJ2-2; the D is unclear. Trimming pared 0 bases from V and 6 bases from J, leaving 3 bases between. This CDR3 has 12 residues. The V gene's germline CDR1 is SGDLS and CDR2 YYNGEE. CDR3 residues: CASSVVSGELFF. The CDR3 DNA is TGTGCCAGCAGCGTAGTTTCCGGGGAGCTGTTTTTT.

This clone has only one observation. The chain couples TRBV5-1 to TRBJ2-1, with TRBD2 identical over 10 bases. J was trimmed by 5 bases and V by 0 bases; bases with no gene match: 2. The CDR3 runs to 15 residues. Germline loops: CDR1 SGHRS, CDR2 YFSETQ. CDR3 in DNA: TGCGCCAGCAGCTTGGTAGCGGGAGGACACAATGAGCAGTTCTTC. It yields the protein CASSLVAGGHNEQFF.

The chain couples TRBV5-1 to TRBJ1-1; no reliable D call. CDR3 length equals 17 residues. The V gene lost 5 bases and the J gene lost 8 bases, with 28 bases spanning the gap. Per germline, CDR1 SGHRS and CDR2 YFSETQ. The CDR3 is CASSSTPGVWSQWEAFF. The CDR3 DNA reads as TGCGCCAGCAGTTCGACCCCCGGGGTTTGGTCTCAGTGGGAAGCTTTCTTT.

The genes are TRBV6-6 and TRBJ2-1; possibly TRBD1 for D (6 bases). From germline, CDR1 is MNHNY and CDR2 SVGAGI (reference sequence). This CDR3 is 15 amino acids long. Between the trimmed V and J ends, which lost 2 bases and 0 bases, there was a span of 8 bases. The DNA of the CDR3 is TGTGCCAGCAGTTACAGGGGGAGCTCCTACAATGAGCAGTTCTTC. It specifies CASSYRGSSYNEQFF.

Concerning this clone itself: In the same sample, other DNA sequences code for this CDR3. The chain employs TRBV7-9 and TRBJ2-1, with a weak D call TRBD1 (5 bases). Deletions cut 1 base from V and 4 bases from J, with 8 bases between. Germline CDR1 reads SEHNR; CDR2 reads FQNEAQ (reference sequence). CDR3 length equals 14 residues. The CDR3 is CASSLVRGYNEQFF. CDR3 nucleotides: TGTGCCAGCAGCTTAGTTAGGGGATACAATGAGCAGTTCTTC.

The gene calls are TRBV9 and TRBJ2-1, with TRBD1 matching 11 bases. The CDR3 is made up of 17 amino acids. The germline V gene encodes CDR1 SGDLS and CDR2 YYNGEE. V gave up 1 base and J gave up 3 bases; unmatched junction bases: 6. The CDR3 DNA reads TGTGCCAGCAGCGTATCCTTGGACAGGGGGCTCTACAATGAGCAGTTCTTC. It specifies CASSVSLDRGLYNEQFF.

This clone was observed once. The chain links TRBV7-9 to TRBJ2-7; the D call may be TRBD1 or TRBD2 (5 bases each). V shed 4 bases and J shed 4 bases, with 14 bases lying between them. There are 14 residues in the CDR3. Per germline, CDR1 SEHNR and CDR2 FQNEAQ (reference sequence). CDR3 amino acids: CASSSGGIRYEQYF. CDR3 sequence (DNA): TGTGCCAGCAGCTCTGGGGGTATCCGGTACGAGCAGTACTTC.

To note about this clone: At the DNA level, this CDR3 is encoded by other sequences in the same sample as well. V gene TRBV7-9 combines with J gene TRBJ2-3, with TRBD1 identical over 7 bases. The CDR3 has 15 amino acids. Germline lookup yields CDR1 SEHNR and CDR2 FQNEAQ (reference sequence). V shed 1 base and J 1 base; nucleotides not matched to a gene: 2. The CDR3 region is CASSLVGTGTDTQYF. CDR3 bases: TGTGCCAGCAGCTTAGTCGGGACAGGCACAGATACGCAGTATTTT.

Comments on this clone: Different DNA sequences within this sample yield the same CDR3. The chain carries TRBV6-1 and TRBJ2-7; no clear D gene. CDR1 and CDR2 from the germline V gene are MNHNS and SASEGT. This CDR3 has 12 residues. V lost 4 bases and J lost 4, with 8 bases in between. CDR3 coding DNA: TGTGCCAGCAGTGTCGGACCATACGAGCAGTACTTC. Translation gives CASSVGPYEQYF.

This clone was counted a few times. The J gene is TRBJ1-4, the V gene TRBV13; TRBD1 might be the D (5 bases). This CDR3 has 15 residues. The germline V gene has CDR1 PRHDT and CDR2 FYEKMQ (reference sequence). V lost 5 bases and J lost 6, with 16 bases in between. The CDR3 loop reads CASSHRLVTDEKLFF. The CDR3 DNA is TGTGCCAGCAGCCACCGACTTGTGACAGATGAAAAACTGTTTTTT.

The V and J genes are TRBV2 and TRBJ2-7, with D uncertain. The V gene lost 1 base and the J gene lost 4 bases, with 17 bases spanning the gap. The length of the CDR3 is 16 residues. Germline-derived CDR1 and CDR2 are SNHLY and FYNNEI. This chain's CDR3 is CASSEDASRAVYEQYF. The CDR3 nucleotides read TGTGCCAGCAGTGAAGACGCCAGCCGGGCCGTATACGAGCAGTACTTC.

The gene calls are TRBV19 and TRBJ1-2, with 8 bases matching TRBD1. The germline V gene has CDR1 LNHDA and CDR2 SQIVND (reference sequence). This CDR3 is built from 15 residues. Germline trimming cut 7 bases from V and 2 bases from J; bases unmatched to any gene: 9. The CDR3 region is CASTQGTGQNYGYTF. The CDR3 nucleotides are TGTGCCAGTACACAAGGGACAGGCCAAAACTATGGCTACACCTTC.